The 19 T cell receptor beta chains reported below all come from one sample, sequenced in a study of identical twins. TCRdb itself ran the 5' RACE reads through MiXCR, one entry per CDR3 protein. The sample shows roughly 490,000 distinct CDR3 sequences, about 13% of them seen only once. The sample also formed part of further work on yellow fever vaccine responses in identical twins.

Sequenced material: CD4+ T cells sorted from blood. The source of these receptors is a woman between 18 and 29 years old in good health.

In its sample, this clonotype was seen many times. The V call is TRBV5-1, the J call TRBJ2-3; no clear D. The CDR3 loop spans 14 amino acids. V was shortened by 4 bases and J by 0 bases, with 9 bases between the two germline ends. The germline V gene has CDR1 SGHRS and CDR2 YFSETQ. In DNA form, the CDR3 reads TGCGCCAGCAGCCAGCCGCAGAGCACAGATACGCAGTATTTT. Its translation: CASSQPQSTDTQYF.

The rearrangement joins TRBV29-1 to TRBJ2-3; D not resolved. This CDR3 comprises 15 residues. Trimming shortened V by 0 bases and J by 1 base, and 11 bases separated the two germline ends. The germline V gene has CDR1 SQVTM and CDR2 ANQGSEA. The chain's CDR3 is CSVEDPGRGTDTQYF. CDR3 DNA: TGCAGCGTTGAAGATCCCGGGCGAGGCACAGATACGCAGTATTTT.

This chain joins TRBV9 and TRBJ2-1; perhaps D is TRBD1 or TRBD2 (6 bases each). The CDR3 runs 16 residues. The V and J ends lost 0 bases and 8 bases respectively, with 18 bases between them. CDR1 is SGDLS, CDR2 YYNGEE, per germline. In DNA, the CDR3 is TGTGCCAGCAGCGTAGAGAGCTCGGGGGCTGGGTATGAGCAGTTCTTC. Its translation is CASSVESSGAGYEQFF.

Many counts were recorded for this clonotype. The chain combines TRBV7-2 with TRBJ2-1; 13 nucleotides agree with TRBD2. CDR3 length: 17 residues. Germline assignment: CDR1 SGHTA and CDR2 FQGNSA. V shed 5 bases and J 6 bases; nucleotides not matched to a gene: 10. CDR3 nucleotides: TGTGCCAGCAGCGCAACTAGCGGGGGGGTGGGGGTCAATGAGCAGTTCTTC. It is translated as CASSATSGGVGVNEQFF. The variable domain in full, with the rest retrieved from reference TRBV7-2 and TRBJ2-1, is GAGVSQSPSNKVTEKGKDVELRCDPISGHTALYWYRQSLGQGLEFLIYFQGNSAPDKSGLPSDRFSAERTGGSVSTLTIQRTQQEDSAVYLCASSATSGGVGVNEQFFGPGTRLTVL.

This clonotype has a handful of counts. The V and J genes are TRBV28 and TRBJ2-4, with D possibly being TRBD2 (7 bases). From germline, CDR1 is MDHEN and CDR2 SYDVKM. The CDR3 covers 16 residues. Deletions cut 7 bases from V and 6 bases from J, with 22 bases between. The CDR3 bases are TGTGCCAGCAAAATTATGGGGGGGGGGCCGAGAAACATTCAGTACTTC. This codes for CASKIMGGGPRNIQYF.

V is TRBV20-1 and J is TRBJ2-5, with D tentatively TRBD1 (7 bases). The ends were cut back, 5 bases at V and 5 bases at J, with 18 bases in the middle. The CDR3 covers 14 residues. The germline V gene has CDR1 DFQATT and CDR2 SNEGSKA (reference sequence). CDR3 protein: CSASQQGRLETQYF. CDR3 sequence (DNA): TGCAGTGCTTCACAACAGGGGAGGCTGGAGACCCAGTACTTC.

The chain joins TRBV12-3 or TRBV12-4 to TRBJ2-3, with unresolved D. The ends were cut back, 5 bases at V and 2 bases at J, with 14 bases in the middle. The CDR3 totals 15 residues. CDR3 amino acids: CASSTLGPNTDTQYF. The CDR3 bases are TGTGCCAGCAGTACCCTCGGCCCAAACACAGATACGCAGTATTTT.

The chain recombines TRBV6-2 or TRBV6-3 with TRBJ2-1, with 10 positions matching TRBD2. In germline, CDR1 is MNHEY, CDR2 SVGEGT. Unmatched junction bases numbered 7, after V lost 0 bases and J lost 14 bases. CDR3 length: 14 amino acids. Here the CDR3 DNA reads TGTGCCAGCAGTTACTCTGGGACTAGCGCGGCCAAGTTCTTC. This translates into CASSYSGTSAAKFF.

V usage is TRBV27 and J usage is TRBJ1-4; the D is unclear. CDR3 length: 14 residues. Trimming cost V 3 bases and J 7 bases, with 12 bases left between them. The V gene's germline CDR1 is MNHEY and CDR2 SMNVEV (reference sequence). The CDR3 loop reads CASSLAAPGEKLFF. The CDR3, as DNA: TGTGCCAGCAGTTTGGCGGCGCCTGGTGAAAAACTGTTTTTT.

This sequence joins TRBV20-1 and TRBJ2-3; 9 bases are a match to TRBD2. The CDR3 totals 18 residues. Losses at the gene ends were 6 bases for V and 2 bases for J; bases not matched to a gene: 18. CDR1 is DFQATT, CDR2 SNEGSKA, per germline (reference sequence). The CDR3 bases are TGCAGTGCCCACCTGGGGCTAGCGGGGCATCCACTCACAGATACGCAGTATTTT. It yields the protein CSAHLGLAGHPLTDTQYF.

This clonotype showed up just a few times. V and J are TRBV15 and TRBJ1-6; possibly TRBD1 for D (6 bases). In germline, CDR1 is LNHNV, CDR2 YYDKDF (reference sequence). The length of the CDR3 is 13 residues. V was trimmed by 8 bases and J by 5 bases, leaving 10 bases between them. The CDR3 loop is CATSGQNNSPLHF. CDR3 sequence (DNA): TGTGCCACCTCCGGACAGAATAATTCACCCCTCCACTTT.

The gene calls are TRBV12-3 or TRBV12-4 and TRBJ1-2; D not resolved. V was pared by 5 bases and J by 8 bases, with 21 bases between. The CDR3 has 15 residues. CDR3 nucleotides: TGTGCCAGCAGTAAAGCTGGTACGAAGTCAGGAGGCTACACCTTC. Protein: CASSKAGTKSGGYTF.

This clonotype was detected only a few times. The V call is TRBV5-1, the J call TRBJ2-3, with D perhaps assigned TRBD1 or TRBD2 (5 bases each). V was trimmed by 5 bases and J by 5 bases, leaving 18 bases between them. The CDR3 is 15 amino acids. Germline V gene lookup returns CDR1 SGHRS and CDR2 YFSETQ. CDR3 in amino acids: CASRRDEGSGDTQYF. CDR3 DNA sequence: TGCGCCAGCAGGAGAGACGAGGGGTCCGGAGATACGCAGTATTTT.

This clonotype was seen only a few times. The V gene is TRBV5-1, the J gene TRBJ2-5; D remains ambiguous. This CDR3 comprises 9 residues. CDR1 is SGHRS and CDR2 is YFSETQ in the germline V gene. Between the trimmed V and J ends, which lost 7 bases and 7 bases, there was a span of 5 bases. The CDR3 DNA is TGCGCCAGCCTTCCGACCCAGTACTTC. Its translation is CASLPTQYF.

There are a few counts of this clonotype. In DNA form, the CDR3 reads TGTGCCATCAGTGACGTATTTGGTGAAAAACTGTTTTTT. Protein sequence: CAISDVFGEKLFF. J is TRBJ1-4 and V is TRBV10-3; D not resolved. V was shortened by 3 bases and J by 7 bases, with 9 bases between the two germline ends. Germline V gene data show CDR1 as ENHRY and CDR2 as SYGVKD. The CDR3 contains 13 residues.

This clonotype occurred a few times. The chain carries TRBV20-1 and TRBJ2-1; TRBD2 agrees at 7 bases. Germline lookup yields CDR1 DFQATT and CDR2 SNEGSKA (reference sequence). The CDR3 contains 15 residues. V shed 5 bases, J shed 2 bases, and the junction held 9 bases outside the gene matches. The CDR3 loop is CSAAHPSGPYNEQFF. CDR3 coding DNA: TGCAGTGCTGCCCATCCTAGCGGCCCCTACAATGAGCAGTTCTTC.

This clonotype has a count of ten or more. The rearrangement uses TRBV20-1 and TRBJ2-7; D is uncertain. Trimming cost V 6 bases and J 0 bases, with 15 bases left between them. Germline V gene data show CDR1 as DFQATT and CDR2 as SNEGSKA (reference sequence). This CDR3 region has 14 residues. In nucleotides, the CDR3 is TGCAGTGCCCCCCAACCGGACCGCTCCTACGAGCAGTACTTC. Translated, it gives CSAPQPDRSYEQYF.

The CDR3 DNA reads as TGCAGTGCTACCCAGGAGGGAACGCAGTATTTT. Its protein product is CSATQEGTQYF. The rearrangement links TRBV20-1 to TRBJ2-3; the D gene is possibly TRBD2 (6 bases). Trimming pared 4 bases from V and 9 bases from J, leaving 11 bases between. CDR3 length: 11 amino acids. Germline CDR1 reads DFQATT; CDR2 reads SNEGSKA (reference sequence).

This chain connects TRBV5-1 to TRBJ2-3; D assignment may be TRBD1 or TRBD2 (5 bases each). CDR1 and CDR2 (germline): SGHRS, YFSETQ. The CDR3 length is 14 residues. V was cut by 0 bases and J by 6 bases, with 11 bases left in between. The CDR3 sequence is CASSLVRGGDTQYF. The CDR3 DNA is TGCGCCAGCAGCTTGGTTCGGGGCGGTGATACGCAGTATTTT.